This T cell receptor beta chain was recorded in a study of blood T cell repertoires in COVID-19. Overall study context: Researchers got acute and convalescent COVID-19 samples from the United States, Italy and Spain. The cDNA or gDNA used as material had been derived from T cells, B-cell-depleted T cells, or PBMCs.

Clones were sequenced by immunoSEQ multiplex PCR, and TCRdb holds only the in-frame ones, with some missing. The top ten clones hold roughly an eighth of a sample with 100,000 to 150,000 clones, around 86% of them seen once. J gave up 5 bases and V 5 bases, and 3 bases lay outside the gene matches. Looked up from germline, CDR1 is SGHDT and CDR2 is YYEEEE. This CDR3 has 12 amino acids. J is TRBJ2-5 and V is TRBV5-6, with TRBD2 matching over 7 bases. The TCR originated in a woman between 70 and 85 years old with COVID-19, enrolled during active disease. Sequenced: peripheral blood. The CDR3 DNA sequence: TGTGCCAGCAGTTTGCGGGGGGAGACCCAGTACTTC. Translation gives CASSLRGETQYF.